Following are 9 T cell receptor beta chains from one sample sequenced in a study of neurological immune-mediated disorders. TCRdb ran MiXCR on the 5' RACE reads and lists one entry per CDR3 protein. The sample includes 95,000 to 150,000 distinct CDR3 sequences, about 3.2% of them seen just once. Sequenced material: PBMCs. The receptors come from a woman in her 30s with multiple sclerosis.

This clonotype was counted ten times or more. V is TRBV9 and J is TRBJ2-1; no reliable D call. Trimming cost V 3 bases and J 10 bases, with 11 bases left between them. This CDR3 has 12 residues. Germline V lookup: CDR1 SGDLS, CDR2 YYNGEE. CDR3 sequence (DNA): TGTGCCAGCAGCGGTAGTAGTCGAGAGCAGTTCTTC. Its protein product is CASSGSSREQFF.

This clonotype occurred many times. The chain employs TRBV3-1 and TRBJ2-7; 7 nucleotides line up with TRBD2. CDR1 and CDR2 (germline): LGHDT, YNNKEL (reference sequence). The CDR3 contains 15 residues. Trimming at V came to 4 bases and at J to 0 bases, leaving 6 bases not matched to a gene. As DNA, the CDR3 is TGTGCCAGCAGCCTCCTAGCGGCGAGCTCCTACGAGCAGTACTTC. This translates into CASSLLAASSYEQYF.

This clonotype was picked up many times. J is TRBJ1-2 and V is TRBV20-1; 11 nucleotides line up with TRBD1. V was clipped by 4 bases and J by 6 bases; unmatched bases: 10. Germline V CDR1 and CDR2: DFQATT, SNEGSKA (reference sequence). This CDR3 spans 15 amino acids. The CDR3, as DNA: TGCAGTGCTAAAAATACCCGGGACAGGGGGAATGGCTACACCTTC. Its protein product is CSAKNTRDRGNGYTF.

This clonotype was observed at least ten times. V and J are TRBV5-1 and TRBJ2-1; TRBD1 aligns across 7 bases. The CDR3 has 16 amino acids. Germline trimming cut 2 bases from V and 8 bases from J; bases unmatched to any gene: 13. Germline V lookup: CDR1 SGHRS, CDR2 YFSETQ. CDR3 in amino acids: CASSLITGEIGHEQFF. CDR3 bases: TGCGCCAGCAGCTTAATAACAGGGGAAATTGGGCATGAGCAGTTCTTC.

This clonotype was observed at least ten times. This chain uses TRBV6-2 or TRBV6-3 with TRBJ2-7, with a possible D match to TRBD2 (6 bases). The CDR3 consists of 18 residues. Per germline, CDR1 MNHEY and CDR2 SVGEGT. Trimming stripped 6 bases from V and 0 bases from J, with 24 bases between. The CDR3: CASRPTIYSRESSYEQYF. CDR3 DNA sequence: TGTGCCAGCAGACCAACAATATACTCGCGGGAAAGCTCCTACGAGCAGTACTTC.

This clonotype appeared many times. The rearrangement links TRBV10-3 to TRBJ2-1, with a possible D match to TRBD2 (5 bases). Germline loops: CDR1 ENHRY, CDR2 SYGVKD. CDR3 size: 16 residues. The V and J ends lost 6 bases and 2 bases respectively, with 17 bases between them. The CDR3 DNA reads as TGTGCCATCAGCCCTGTGGAGGCTCTGGCCTACAATGAGCAGTTCTTC. Protein sequence: CAISPVEALAYNEQFF.

This clonotype has a count of ten or more. The chain uses TRBV19 and TRBJ1-2, with 11 bases matching TRBD1. The V gene's germline CDR1 is LNHDA and CDR2 SQIVND (reference sequence). The junction had 3 bases not matched to a gene; V was cut back by 6 bases and J by 3 bases. This CDR3 has 14 residues. CDR3 residues: CASSRTGGDYGYTF. CDR3 bases: TGTGCCAGTAGCCGGACAGGGGGCGACTATGGCTACACCTTC.

This clonotype was observed at least ten times. The V gene is TRBV5-1, the J gene TRBJ1-1; D is unclear. Germline V gives CDR1 SGHRS, CDR2 YFSETQ. V lost 0 bases and J 5 bases, leaving 8 bases between the germline ends. CDR3 length equals 13 residues. DNA of the CDR3: TGCGCCAGCAGCTTGGAGCTAGGAACTGAAGCTTTCTTT. Its protein product is CASSLELGTEAFF.

This clonotype was seen many times. This chain joins TRBV6-5 and TRBJ2-2; D is undetermined. V lost 6 bases and J 3 bases, leaving 8 bases between the germline ends. The length of the CDR3 is 13 residues. Per germline, CDR1 MNHEY and CDR2 SVGAGI. The CDR3 reads CASRGVDTGELFF. DNA of the CDR3: TGTGCCAGCAGGGGTGTCGACACCGGGGAGCTGTTTTTT.